A single sample is the source of the 27 T cell receptor beta chains below, sequenced in a study of T cell changes during pregnancy in multiple sclerosis. The method was immunoSEQ multiplex PCR; TCRdb's version includes in-frame clones alone and lacks a portion of them. The sample has about 79,000 clones, around 90% seen once; the top ten hold approximately 0.47%. Sequenced here: CD4+ T cells from peripheral blood mononuclear cells, sampled in the second trimester of pregnancy. The origin of the receptors is a female donor with multiple sclerosis, enrolled in a pregnancy study.

The CDR3 bases are TGTGCCAGCAGTTACAACCGGGACTCCACTGAAGCTTTCTTT. Translated: CASSYNRDSTEAFF. The V and J genes are TRBV6-5 and TRBJ1-1; perhaps TRBD1 as D (5 bases). Germline V gene sequence: CDR1 MNHEY, CDR2 SVGAGI. The V gene lost 2 bases and the J gene lost 4 bases, with 11 bases spanning the gap. This CDR3 has 14 amino acids.

The genes are TRBV5-1 and TRBJ1-1, with TRBD1 as a possible D gene (5 bases). The CDR3 totals 14 residues. Trimming stripped 4 bases from V and 3 bases from J, with 13 bases between. CDR1 SGHRS and CDR2 YFSETQ come from the germline V gene. The CDR3 region is CASSLSARDTEAFF. CDR3 in DNA: TGCGCCAGCAGCCTTTCCGCCAGGGACACTGAAGCTTTCTTT.

V usage is TRBV10-3 and J usage is TRBJ1-2, with 9 bases identical to TRBD1. Germline trimming cut 9 bases from V and 6 bases from J; bases unmatched to any gene: 5. Germline-derived CDR1 and CDR2 are ENHRY and SYGVKD. The CDR3 extends over 12 amino acids. CDR3 bases: TGTGCCATAAGGGACAGGGTAGATGGCTACACCTTC. This codes for CAIRDRVDGYTF.

By its share, this clone is medium-sized. The chain links TRBV2 to TRBJ2-3; D gene unclear. V shed 0 bases and J shed 6 bases, with 10 bases lying between them. From germline, CDR1 is SNHLY and CDR2 FYNNEI. The CDR3 totals 14 residues. CDR3 residues: CASSEAAVRDTQYF. The CDR3 DNA follows: TGTGCCAGCAGTGAAGCGGCGGTGCGCGATACGCAGTATTTT.

The J gene is TRBJ2-7, the V gene TRBV6-1, with D maybe TRBD1 (6 bases). The germline V gene has CDR1 MNHNS and CDR2 SASEGT. V was cut by 8 bases and J by 1 base, with 15 bases left in between. CDR3 length: 14 residues. For the CDR3, the DNA is TGTGCCAGCTATCACCAAACAGGGTCCTACGAGCAGTACTTC. It encodes CASYHQTGSYEQYF.

The genes are TRBV6-1 and TRBJ2-2, with D unresolved. V lost 5 bases and J lost 3, with 10 bases in between. This CDR3 is built from 14 residues. The germline V gene encodes CDR1 MNHNS and CDR2 SASEGT. CDR3 DNA: TGTGCCAGCAGTTCAGAGAGGTACACCGGGGAGCTGTTTTTT. Amino acids: CASSSERYTGELFF.

The rearrangement uses TRBV7-8 and TRBJ1-3, with unresolved D. Trimming took off 3 bases at V and 0 bases at J, with 15 bases between the two ends. This CDR3 contains 17 residues. The germline CDR1 and CDR2 sequences are SGHVS and FQNEAQ. This chain's CDR3 is CASSLSLARNSGNTIYF. The CDR3 region has the DNA TGTGCCAGCAGCTTGTCGTTGGCGAGGAACTCTGGAAACACCATATATTTT.

The chain couples TRBV9 to TRBJ2-2; 8 bases are shared with TRBD2. Germline V gene data show CDR1 as SGDLS and CDR2 as YYNGEE. This CDR3 comprises 15 residues. J lost 5 bases, V lost 0 bases, and 3 bases had no gene match. In nucleotides, the CDR3 is TGTGCCAGCAGCGTAGCGGGGGGGTGGACCGGGGAGCTGTTTTTT. Translated, it gives CASSVAGGWTGELFF.

The rearrangement uses TRBV19 and TRBJ1-1; D unclear. The CDR3 runs 15 residues. Per germline, CDR1 LNHDA and CDR2 SQIVND (reference sequence). V shed 1 base and J shed 6 bases, with 15 bases lying between them. The CDR3 DNA follows: TGTGCCAGTAGTATAGCTCGGGTCAGGACTGCTGAAGCTTTCTTT. Its translation: CASSIARVRTAEAFF.

The chain combines TRBV18 with TRBJ2-5; D is possibly TRBD1 (6 bases). CDR1 is KGHSH, CDR2 LQKENI, per germline. CDR3 size: 15 residues. The V and J ends lost 2 bases and 1 base respectively, with 11 bases between them. CDR3 DNA sequence: TGTGCCAGCTCACCATACAGGGTCCCCCAAGAGACCCAGTACTTC. Its protein product is CASSPYRVPQETQYF.

In its sample, this clone was seen once. The V gene is TRBV12-5, the J gene TRBJ2-7; 9 bases map to TRBD1. Germline V gives CDR1 LGHNT, CDR2 FRNRAP. The trim removed 1 base at V and 2 bases at J, leaving 0 bases unmatched. The CDR3 contains 14 residues. The CDR3 nucleotides read TGTGCTAGTGGTTTGGGACAGGGGGCCTACGAGCAGTACTTC. Translated, it gives CASGLGQGAYEQYF.

This chain uses TRBV9 with TRBJ2-2; 10 nucleotides agree with TRBD1. CDR1 SGDLS and CDR2 YYNGEE come from the germline V gene. V lost 3 bases and J lost 5; bases outside the gene matches: 4. This CDR3 is built from 15 residues. The CDR3 is CASSARQGATGELFF. CDR3 DNA: TGTGCCAGCAGCGCCCGACAGGGGGCGACCGGGGAGCTGTTTTTT.

The chain employs TRBV11-3 and TRBJ2-1; 8 bases agree with TRBD2. Germline CDR1 SGHNT, CDR2 YENEEA. V was clipped by 4 bases and J by 3 bases; unmatched bases: 8. The CDR3 loop spans 16 amino acids. Here the CDR3 DNA reads TGTGCCAGCAGCTCCCATGAGCGGGAGAACTACAATGAGCAGTTCTTC. It is translated as CASSSHERENYNEQFF.

This clone was counted ten times or more. The chain is built from TRBV25-1 and TRBJ1-5; D is ambiguous. Per the germline V gene, CDR1 is MGHDK and CDR2 is SYGVNS. Trimming pared 3 bases from V and 5 bases from J, leaving 8 bases between. The CDR3 contains 13 residues. The CDR3 loop is CASSDDGDQPQHF. CDR3 DNA: TGTGCCAGCAGTGATGACGGGGATCAGCCCCAGCATTTT.

The chain links TRBV10-3 to TRBJ1-2; D possibly corresponds to TRBD1 (5 bases). This CDR3 is built from 15 residues. Germline CDR1 ENHRY, CDR2 SYGVKD. The germline V and J ends were trimmed by 2 bases and 7 bases, with 17 bases remaining between them. The CDR3 loop reads CAISEETGTYAGYTF. In DNA, the CDR3 is TGTGCCATCAGTGAGGAGACGGGGACTTATGCTGGCTACACCTTC.

This clone was picked up a small number of times. The rearrangement links TRBV6-5 to TRBJ2-7; a weak D match, TRBD1 (6 bases). Trimming cost V 6 bases and J 2 bases, with 14 bases left between them. The CDR3 contains 14 residues. In germline, CDR1 is MNHEY, CDR2 SVGAGI. Here the CDR3 reads CASSRDTKAYEQYF. The CDR3 DNA reads TGTGCCAGCAGCAGGGACACCAAGGCCTACGAGCAGTACTTC.

V usage is TRBV5-8 and J usage is TRBJ1-4, with 7 bases aligning to TRBD1. With V trimmed by 3 bases and J by 4 bases, 6 bases remained unmatched. Germline V gives CDR1 SGHTS, CDR2 YDEGEE. The CDR3 is made up of 15 amino acids. The CDR3: CASSSGTVNNEKLFF. The CDR3 coding sequence is TGTGCCAGCAGCTCCGGGACAGTTAATAATGAAAAACTGTTTTTT.

The chain combines TRBV5-4 with TRBJ1-6; D is ambiguous. Germline V lookup: CDR1 SGHNT, CDR2 YYREEE (reference sequence). This CDR3 is built from 14 residues. V shed 3 bases and J shed 7 bases, with 11 bases lying between them. The CDR3 loop reads CASSSLTGNSPLHF. The CDR3 nucleotides are TGTGCCAGCAGCTCCCTGACGGGGAATTCACCCCTCCACTTT.

The chain couples TRBV29-1 to TRBJ2-5; 9 bases align to TRBD1. CDR1 and CDR2 (germline): SQVTM, ANQGSEA. The CDR3 contains 13 residues. Trimming at V came to 8 bases and at J to 5 bases, leaving 9 bases not matched to a gene. DNA of the CDR3: TGCAGCTCATCCCTGACAGGGGGGGAGACCCAGTACTTC. It is translated as CSSSLTGGETQYF.

J is TRBJ2-1 and V is TRBV30; TRBD2 aligns across 10 bases. The CDR3 is 13 residues long. Germline lookup yields CDR1 GTSNPN and CDR2 SVGIG (reference sequence). The V segment lost 6 bases and the J segment 6 bases; nucleotides outside the gene matches: 5. Here the CDR3 reads CACRTSGANEQFF. The CDR3 DNA reads TGTGCCTGTAGGACTAGCGGCGCCAATGAGCAGTTCTTC.

CDR3 region: CASGLGQGVDYGYTF. The CDR3 bases are TGTGCTAGTGGTTTGGGGCAGGGGGTGGACTATGGCTACACCTTC. This rearrangement joins TRBV12-5 to TRBJ1-2, with TRBD1 identical over 7 bases. V dropped 1 base and J dropped 3; count of bases not matched to a gene: 5. Germline-derived CDR1 and CDR2 are LGHNT and FRNRAP. The CDR3 covers 15 residues. Full variable domain (remainder filled in from reference TRBV12-5 and TRBJ1-2): DARVTQTPRHKVTEMGQEVTMRCQPILGHNTVFWYRQTMMQGLELLAYFRNRAPLDDSGMPKDRFSAEMPDATLATLKIQPSEPRDSAVYFCASGLGQGVDYGYTFGSGTRLTVV.

The V call is TRBV14, the J call TRBJ1-2, with a weak D call TRBD1 (5 bases). Germline values: CDR1 SGHDN, CDR2 FVKESK. CDR3 length equals 13 residues. The V gene lost 0 bases and the J gene lost 3 bases, with 5 bases spanning the gap. CDR3 sequence (DNA): TGTGCCAGCAGCCAAGACAGGGACTATGGCTACACCTTC. This gives the protein CASSQDRDYGYTF. Full variable domain (missing parts from reference TRBV14 and TRBJ1-2): EAGVTQFPSHSVIEKGQTVTLRCDPISGHDNLYWYRRVMGKEIKFLLHFVKESKQDESGMPNNRFLAERTGGTYSTLKVQPAELEDSGVYFCASSQDRDYGYTFGSGTRLTVV.

The CDR3, as DNA: TGCGCCAGCAGCCAAGATCTTTCCCCATGGACAGGAAATAATGAAAAACTGTTTTTT. As protein: CASSQDLSPWTGNNEKLFF. V and J are TRBV4-3 and TRBJ1-4, with 7 nucleotides matching TRBD1. The CDR3 runs 19 residues. The V gene end was trimmed by 0 bases and the J gene end by 4 bases; junction bases not matched to a gene: 14. In germline, CDR1 is LGHNA, CDR2 YSLEER.

The chain is built from TRBV28 and TRBJ1-5; the D is unclear. The CDR3 contains 17 residues. V shed 0 bases and J shed 0 bases, with 12 bases lying between them. Per germline, CDR1 MDHEN and CDR2 SYDVKM. The CDR3 DNA reads TGTGCCAGCAGTTTATGGTCTCCGAGAGATAGCAATCAGCCCCAGCATTTT. Protein: CASSLWSPRDSNQPQHF.

The chain couples TRBV9 to TRBJ2-1; TRBD2 matches at 12 bases. Germline CDR1 SGDLS, CDR2 YYNGEE. Trimming cost V 0 bases and J 0 bases; bases outside gene matches: 4. This CDR3 spans 18 amino acids. CDR3 in amino acids: CASSVALAGGSSYNEQFF. The CDR3 DNA reads as TGTGCCAGCAGCGTAGCCCTAGCGGGAGGGAGCTCCTACAATGAGCAGTTCTTC.

This rearrangement joins TRBV28 to TRBJ2-5; TRBD1 aligns across 12 bases. Per the germline V gene, CDR1 is MDHEN and CDR2 is SYDVKM. The CDR3 has 15 amino acids. J was trimmed by 5 bases and V by 3 bases; bases with no gene match: 4. The DNA of the CDR3 is TGTGCCAGCAGTTTGGGGGGACAGGGGGCTGAGACCCAGTACTTC. Amino acids: CASSLGGQGAETQYF.

The chain is built from TRBV10-2 and TRBJ2-1; D is perhaps TRBD2 (7 bases). The length of the CDR3 is 14 residues. Per the germline V gene, CDR1 is WSHSY and CDR2 is SAAADI. Trimming removed 10 bases from V and 9 bases from J, with 22 bases in between. The CDR3 protein is CATGGGRGDSEQFF. As DNA, the CDR3 is TGCGCCACCGGTGGGGGCCGGGGGGATAGTGAGCAGTTCTTC.